A selection of T cell receptor beta chains follows, all from one sample in a study of cytomegalovirus exposure and HLA in healthy donors. Profiled with immunoSEQ multiplex PCR; TCRdb holds only in-frame clones, not every one. The sample records roughly 300,000 clones, roughly 90% being singletons. Source material: PBMCs. Every receptor here comes from a man between 35 and 55 years old in good health and CMV-seropositive. CDR3s include the opening cysteine and the closing phenylalanine or tryptophan. Fields, in order: D gene, J gene, clone size, V gene, CDR3 DNA, CDR3 protein. The D gene is left open where the match is weak. The size of a clone is reported for some rows only, either as once, few or many, or as a class for expanded clones.

- | TRBJ2-3 | - | TRBV19 | TGTGCCAGTAACTCAGGGGTTACAGATACGCAGTATTTT | CASNSGVTDTQYF
TRBD1 | TRBJ2-7 | few | TRBV27 | TGTGCCAGCAGTCCGGGACAGACCACCTACGAGCAGTACTTC | CASSPGQTTYEQYF
TRBD2 | TRBJ2-1 | - | TRBV5-4 | TGTGCCAGCAGCTCTCGACTAGCGGGAGACAATGAGCAGTTCTTC | CASSSRLAGDNEQFF
- | TRBJ1-3 | - | TRBV7-8 | TGTGCCAGCAGCCCGGACAGCCCTTCTGACACCATATATTTT | CASSPDSPSDTIYF
- | TRBJ2-5 | - | TRBV7-9 | TGTGCCAGCAGCCCTTGGACAGTTGAAGAGACCCAGTACTTC | CASSPWTVEETQYF
- | TRBJ1-3 | - | TRBV28 | TGTGCCAGCAGTCCCGTCCCCTCCGGAAACACCATATATTTT | CASSPVPSGNTIYF
TRBD2 | TRBJ2-1 | - | TRBV29-1 | TGCAGCGTTGGCCCGGCTAGCGGGAGGGATGAGCAGTTCTTC | CSVGPASGRDEQFF
TRBD2 | TRBJ2-1 | - | TRBV18 | TGTGCCAGCTCAACCTGGACTAGCGGGAATGAGCAGTTCTTC | CASSTWTSGNEQFF
- | TRBJ2-1 | - | TRBV6-5 | TGTGCCAGCAGTCTAGGGACTTCCCCTCTCAATGAGCAGTTCTTC | CASSLGTSPLNEQFF
TRBD1 | TRBJ1-5 | - | TRBV2 | TGTGCCAGCAGGGAAGACAGGGGAGGCAATCAGCCCCAGCATTTT | CASREDRGGNQPQHF
TRBD2 | TRBJ2-2 | - | TRBV5-6 | TGTGCCAGCATCCTAGCGGGAGGTGGCACCGGGGAGCTGTTTTTT | CASILAGGGTGELFF
TRBD2 | TRBJ2-1 | - | TRBV4-1 | TGCGCCAGCAGCCAAGTGGGGACTAGCCTTCACAATGAGCAGTTCTTC | CASSQVGTSLHNEQFF
- | TRBJ2-3 | - | TRBV6-4 | TGTGCCAGCAGGAGGGATAGCACAGATACGCAGTATTTT | CASRRDSTDTQYF
TRBD2 | TRBJ2-1 | - | TRBV5-4 | TGTGCCAGCAGCTTTGGGACTAGCGGGAGGTTTGAGCAGTTCTTC | CASSFGTSGRFEQFF
- | TRBJ2-1 | - | TRBV19 | TGTGCCAGTAGTATAGCGGGAGTCCTCCTAACTTCGGATGAGCAGTTCTTC | CASSIAGVLLTSDEQFF
TRBD1 | TRBJ1-1 | - | TRBV29-1 | TGCAGCGTTGTAGGGACACAGGGGTTCACCACTGAAGCTTTCTTT | CSVVGTQGFTTEAFF
TRBD1 | TRBJ1-1 | - | TRBV27 | TGTGCCTCATTCCGGGACAGGGTAAGCACTGAAGCTTTCTTT | CASFRDRVSTEAFF
TRBD2 | TRBJ2-2 | - | TRBV7-3 | TGTGCCAGCAGCTTAAGTGGGACTAGAAACACCGGGGAGCTGTTTTTT | CASSLSGTRNTGELFF
- | TRBJ2-7 | - | TRBV20-1 | TGCAGTGCCCGGAGGGCCTACGAGCAGTACTTC | CSARRAYEQYF
- | TRBJ2-7 | - | TRBV27 | TGTGCCAGCAGTTTACGGGGGTCAGGGCTCGAGCAGTACTTC | CASSLRGSGLEQYF
TRBD1 | TRBJ1-3 | - | TRBV27 | TGTGCCAGCAGAGGACAGGGACCCTCTGGAAACACCATATATTTT | CASRGQGPSGNTIYF
- | TRBJ1-2 | - | TRBV9 | TGTGCCAGCAGTCCAGGGTTTAACTATGGCTACACCTTC | CASSPGFNYGYTF
- | TRBJ2-3 | - | TRBV5-6 | TGTGCCAGCAGCTTGGGGATAAGGAGGGCAGATACGCAGTATTTT | CASSLGIRRADTQYF
TRBD1 | TRBJ1-6 | - | TRBV7-2 | TGTGCCAGCAGCCCGGGACAGGGGACGGGTTCACCCCTCCACTTT | CASSPGQGTGSPLHF
- | TRBJ2-5 | - | TRBV28 | TGTGCCAGCAGTTTATCAGGTGGTAAAAAAGAGACCCAGTACTTC | CASSLSGGKKETQYF
TRBD1 | TRBJ1-5 | - | TRBV2 | TGTGCCAGCAGGGACAGGGGGCAGGGTCAGCCCCAGCATTTT | CASRDRGQGQPQHF
- | TRBJ1-1 | once | TRBV11-3 | TGTGCCAGCAGCTTGAACAGCTTGAACACTGAAGCTTTCTTT | CASSLNSLNTEAFF
- | TRBJ2-5 | - | TRBV7-9 | TGTTCCAGCAGCACACAGGGCCGGGAGACCCAGTACTTC | CSSSTQGRETQYF
TRBD1 | TRBJ1-2 | - | TRBV30 | TGTGCCTGGAGTGTAACAGGGGGCTATGGCTACACCTTC | CAWSVTGGYGYTF
- | TRBJ1-2 | - | TRBV18 | TGTGCCAGCTCACCAGGCAGCTCGGGCTATGGCTACACCTTC | CASSPGSSGYGYTF
- | TRBJ1-5 | - | TRBV28 | TGTGCCAGCAGTGGACACTATAGCAATCAGCCCCAGCATTTT | CASSGHYSNQPQHF
TRBD2 | TRBJ2-5 | - | TRBV27 | TGTGCCAGCAGTCTAGCGGGAGCGTGGGAGCAGTACTTC | CASSLAGAWEQYF
- | TRBJ1-1 | - | TRBV2 | TGTGCCAGCACCCGGAACACTGAAGCTTTCTTT | CASTRNTEAFF
- | TRBJ2-5 | - | TRBV7-8 | TGTGCCAGCAGCTTTACAAACGCTCAAGAGACCCAGTACTTC | CASSFTNAQETQYF
TRBD2 | TRBJ2-7 | - | TRBV30 | TGTGCCTGGAGCGGACTAGCGGGCTACTCCTCCTACGAGCAGTACTTC | CAWSGLAGYSSYEQYF
- | TRBJ1-2 | - | TRBV6-5 | TGTGCCAGCAGTTACGGGAGCTATGGCTACACCTTC | CASSYGSYGYTF
TRBD1 | TRBJ1-1 | - | TRBV5-1 | TGCGCCAGCAGCTTGGGCTCGGCAGGGGGGACTGAAGCTTTCTTT | CASSLGSAGGTEAFF
- | TRBJ2-7 | - | TRBV7-9 | TGTTCCAGCAGCTTATCTAGAGGGGGTTTGGAGCAGTACTTC | CSSSLSRGGLEQYF
TRBD1 | TRBJ2-7 | - | TRBV23-1 | TGCGCCAGCAGCTCAAAAAGGGACAGGGGGCAAGTCGAGCAGTACTTC | CASSSKRDRGQVEQYF
TRBD1 | TRBJ2-7 | few | TRBV4-3 | TGCGCCAGCAGCCAGGGACAGGCGTACGAGCAGTACTTC | CASSQGQAYEQYF
- | TRBJ2-5 | once | TRBV18 | TGTGCCAGCTCACCCCTGGCCGAACAAGAGACCCAGTACTTC | CASSPLAEQETQYF